Listed below are T cell receptor beta chains from one sample, sequenced in a study of Ad26.COV2.S vaccination and SARS-CoV-2 variants. TCRdb's copy holds only in-frame clones and misses some; the assay was immunoSEQ multiplex PCR. The table lists 350,000 to 600,000 clones, roughly nine tenths of them singletons. Here the sequenced sample was peripheral blood, taken in a trial of Ad26.COV2.S vaccine versus placebo. Receptors originate from a person between 18 and 59 years old who received the Ad26.COV2.S COVID-19 vaccine or a placebo. Each CDR3 is given with its conserved first and last residue. The D gene is left open where the match is weak. Not all rows give a size; the values are once, few, many and, for expanded clones, a class.

j_gene: TRBJ2-7
v_gene: TRBV24-1
abundance: .
d_gene: .
CDR3nt: TGTGCCACCAGTGATCTCCTGGGTGAGCAGTACTTC
CDR3aa: CATSDLLGEQYF

j_gene: TRBJ2-7
v_gene: TRBV28
abundance: .
d_gene: TRBD1
CDR3nt: TGTGCCAGCAGCCCCGGGACAGACCAGTACGAGCAGTACTTC
CDR3aa: CASSPGTDQYEQYF

j_gene: TRBJ2-7
v_gene: TRBV2
abundance: .
d_gene: .
CDR3nt: TGTGCCAGCATAATACAGGGCGCCTACGAGCAGTACTTC
CDR3aa: CASIIQGAYEQYF

j_gene: TRBJ2-4
v_gene: TRBV7-8
abundance: .
d_gene: .
CDR3nt: TGTGCCAGCAGCTTAGCCACAGCATCTGGAAACATTCAGTACTTC
CDR3aa: CASSLATASGNIQYF

j_gene: TRBJ2-5
v_gene: TRBV10-3
abundance: .
d_gene: .
CDR3nt: TGTGCCATCAGTGCAGTTTCCTTAGGGACCCAGTACTTC
CDR3aa: CAISAVSLGTQYF

j_gene: TRBJ1-2
v_gene: TRBV7-8
abundance: .
d_gene: .
CDR3nt: TGTGCCAGCAGCCCGGCGCTCTGGGGAGGGTATGGCTACACCTTC
CDR3aa: CASSPALWGGYGYTF

j_gene: TRBJ1-2
v_gene: TRBV5-1
abundance: .
d_gene: TRBD1
CDR3nt: TGCGCCAGCAGCCCCGACAGGGGAGAGTATGGCTACACCTTC
CDR3aa: CASSPDRGEYGYTF

j_gene: TRBJ2-3
v_gene: TRBV27
abundance: once
d_gene: TRBD2
CDR3nt: TGTGCCAGCAGTTTCGTCCCCCCCGGGCCGCGGACTAGCGGGATCGCAGATACGCAGTATTTT
CDR3aa: CASSFVPPGPRTSGIADTQYF

j_gene: TRBJ1-3
v_gene: TRBV5-1
abundance: .
d_gene: .
CDR3nt: TGCGCCAGCAGCTCGACAGGCCGGTCTGGAAACACCATATATTTT
CDR3aa: CASSSTGRSGNTIYF

j_gene: TRBJ2-3
v_gene: TRBV30
abundance: .
d_gene: .
CDR3nt: TGTGCCTGGGCCCTTGTGGGGACTAGCACAGATACGCAGTATTTT
CDR3aa: CAWALVGTSTDTQYF

j_gene: TRBJ1-6
v_gene: TRBV6-1
abundance: .
d_gene: .
CDR3nt: TGTGCCAGCAGTGAAGTGGTGGGGACACGGAGCTCCTATAATTCACCCCTCCACTTT
CDR3aa: CASSEVVGTRSSYNSPLHF

j_gene: TRBJ1-3
v_gene: TRBV28
abundance: few
d_gene: .
CDR3nt: TGTGCCAGCAGTTTACGGAACTCTGGAAACACCATATATTTT
CDR3aa: CASSLRNSGNTIYF

j_gene: TRBJ2-5
v_gene: TRBV18
abundance: .
d_gene: TRBD2
CDR3nt: TGTGCCAGCTCACCACTCCCCCGACTAGCGGGGCGGGAGACCCAGTACTTC
CDR3aa: CASSPLPRLAGRETQYF

j_gene: TRBJ1-3
v_gene: TRBV25-1
abundance: .
d_gene: .
CDR3nt: TGTGCCAGCAGTGACCCCAGAAACACCATATATTTT
CDR3aa: CASSDPRNTIYF

j_gene: TRBJ1-5
v_gene: TRBV2
abundance: once
d_gene: TRBD1
CDR3nt: TGTGCCAGCAGTGATGCTACAGGGGGTCGTCAGCCCCAGCATTTT
CDR3aa: CASSDATGGRQPQHF

j_gene: TRBJ1-2
v_gene: TRBV7-9
abundance: .
d_gene: TRBD1
CDR3nt: TGTGCCAGCAGCTTAACTATCGCAGGGGGCGCGGGTGGCTACACCTTC
CDR3aa: CASSLTIAGGAGGYTF

j_gene: TRBJ2-3
v_gene: TRBV4-2
abundance: once
d_gene: TRBD2
CDR3nt: TGTGCCAGCAGGGGGCTAGCGGGAGATACGCAGTATTTT
CDR3aa: CASRGLAGDTQYF

j_gene: TRBJ2-4
v_gene: TRBV3-1/TRBV3-2
abundance: .
d_gene: .
CDR3nt: TGTGCCAGCAGCCAAGATACTGGGACCTCTCAGTACTTC
CDR3aa: CASSQDTGTSQYF

j_gene: TRBJ1-1
v_gene: TRBV27
abundance: .
d_gene: .
CDR3nt: TGTGCCAGCAGAGATACTGGGCGGGTGAACACTGAAGCTTTCTTT
CDR3aa: CASRDTGRVNTEAFF

j_gene: TRBJ2-7
v_gene: TRBV28
abundance: .
d_gene: TRBD1
CDR3nt: TGTGCCAGCAGTGAAACCGGGACAGGGAAGTTCTACGAGCAGTACTTC
CDR3aa: CASSETGTGKFYEQYF

j_gene: TRBJ2-1
v_gene: TRBV5-4
abundance: .
d_gene: .
CDR3nt: TGTGCCAGCAGCTCCCCCTTGGCCGCCAGGTTGGATGAGCAGTTCTTC
CDR3aa: CASSSPLAARLDEQFF

j_gene: TRBJ2-7
v_gene: TRBV7-2
abundance: .
d_gene: .
CDR3nt: TGTGCCAGTAGGTTGGAGGGTAGATCCTCCTACGAGCAGTACTTC
CDR3aa: CASRLEGRSSYEQYF

j_gene: TRBJ2-4
v_gene: TRBV4-1
abundance: .
d_gene: .
CDR3nt: TGCGCCAGCAGCCCAGGAAGGACTACTGTAGCCAAAAACATTCAGTACTTC
CDR3aa: CASSPGRTTVAKNIQYF

j_gene: TRBJ2-2
v_gene: TRBV28
abundance: .
d_gene: .
CDR3nt: TGTGCCAGCTGTGGAGGGGCGAACACCGGGGAGCTGTTTTTT
CDR3aa: CASCGGANTGELFF

j_gene: TRBJ2-7
v_gene: TRBV6-5
abundance: .
d_gene: .
CDR3nt: TGTGCCAGCAGTTACAGGGACCGATCCTACGAGCAGTACTTC
CDR3aa: CASSYRDRSYEQYF

j_gene: TRBJ2-5
v_gene: TRBV6-5
abundance: .
d_gene: .
CDR3nt: TGTGCCAGCAGTCAGCACACGACAGTCTTGGCCCAGTACTTC
CDR3aa: CASSQHTTVLAQYF

j_gene: TRBJ2-7
v_gene: TRBV28
abundance: .
d_gene: TRBD1
CDR3nt: TGTGCCAGCAGTTTAGGGACAGGGAATTCCTACGAGCAGTACTTC
CDR3aa: CASSLGTGNSYEQYF

j_gene: TRBJ1-5
v_gene: TRBV24-1
abundance: .
d_gene: TRBD1
CDR3nt: TGTGCCACAGGGGGCGGGTGGAATCAGCCCCAGCATTTT
CDR3aa: CATGGGWNQPQHF

j_gene: TRBJ2-5
v_gene: TRBV3-1/TRBV3-2
abundance: .
d_gene: .
CDR3nt: TGTGCCAGCAGCCAAGTCAGGGGCCAAGAGACCCAGTACTTC
CDR3aa: CASSQVRGQETQYF

j_gene: TRBJ1-4
v_gene: TRBV7-9
abundance: .
d_gene: .
CDR3nt: TGTGCCAGCAGCTTACAGGGGACTAATGAAAAACTGTTTTTT
CDR3aa: CASSLQGTNEKLFF

j_gene: TRBJ1-5
v_gene: TRBV28
abundance: .
d_gene: .
CDR3nt: TGTGCCAGCAGCTACACCGAGGGGCAGCCCCAGCATTTT
CDR3aa: CASSYTEGQPQHF

j_gene: TRBJ1-4
v_gene: TRBV4-2
abundance: .
d_gene: TRBD1
CDR3nt: TGTGCCAGCAGCCAAGGAACCGGGACAGGGGTTTTCGGTAAACTGTTTTTT
CDR3aa: CASSQGTGTGVFGKLFF

j_gene: TRBJ2-1
v_gene: TRBV5-1
abundance: .
d_gene: TRBD2
CDR3nt: TGCGCCAGCAGCTTGGTCCTAGCGGCGAACAATGAGCAGTTCTTC
CDR3aa: CASSLVLAANNEQFF

j_gene: TRBJ1-1
v_gene: TRBV7-6
abundance: once
d_gene: .
CDR3nt: TGTGCCAGCAGCCTAACATCAGGGCTTACCACTGAAGCTTTCTTT
CDR3aa: CASSLTSGLTTEAFF

j_gene: TRBJ2-3
v_gene: TRBV21-1
abundance: .
d_gene: .
CDR3nt: TGTGCCAGCATCCTAGCGTCTAGCACAGATACGCAGTATTTT
CDR3aa: CASILASSTDTQYF

j_gene: TRBJ2-1
v_gene: TRBV20-1
abundance: .
d_gene: .
CDR3nt: TGCAGTGCTAGGCGAGGCTATGAGCAGTTCTTC
CDR3aa: CSARRGYEQFF

j_gene: TRBJ2-3
v_gene: TRBV28
abundance: .
d_gene: TRBD2
CDR3nt: TGTGCCAGCAGTCCCGGACTAGCGGGAGTTTTAGATACGCAGTATTTT
CDR3aa: CASSPGLAGVLDTQYF

j_gene: TRBJ2-3
v_gene: TRBV10-2
abundance: .
d_gene: TRBD2
CDR3nt: TGCGCCAGCAGTGAGATAGGGACTAGCGGGAGTGCAACAGATACGCAGTATTTT
CDR3aa: CASSEIGTSGSATDTQYF

j_gene: TRBJ1-1
v_gene: TRBV6-2/TRBV6-3
abundance: .
d_gene: .
CDR3nt: TGTGCCAGCAGTTACCGGGGGAGCGGGGACACTGAAGCTTTCTTT
CDR3aa: CASSYRGSGDTEAFF

j_gene: TRBJ2-7
v_gene: TRBV5-1
abundance: .
d_gene: .
CDR3nt: TGCGCCAGCAGCCGAAACGAGGACGAGCAGTACTTC
CDR3aa: CASSRNEDEQYF

j_gene: TRBJ2-3
v_gene: TRBV3-1/TRBV3-2
abundance: .
d_gene: TRBD2
CDR3nt: TGTGCCAGCAGCCCTAGGACTAGCGGGGGACCATGGTGGGGTACGCAGTATTTT
CDR3aa: CASSPRTSGGPWWGTQYF

j_gene: TRBJ2-1
v_gene: TRBV7-9
abundance: .
d_gene: .
CDR3nt: TGTGCCAGCAGCTTATTGGTGGTACTGTCCTACAATGAGCAGTTCTTC
CDR3aa: CASSLLVVLSYNEQFF